The rows below give T cell receptor beta chains drawn from one sample of a study of cytotoxic CD8 clonotypes in ibrutinib-treated CLL. This table comes from immunoSEQ multiplex PCR, and its TCRdb copy is limited to in-frame clones, with some not included. The data show 120,000 to 150,000 clones, with around 77% seen just once and 25% to 30% held by the top ten. The specimen comprised PBMCs, sampled after 12 months of ibrutinib treatment. These receptors came from a human donor with chronic lymphocytic leukemia. Both conserved end residues are part of each CDR3. The D gene is left open where the match is weak. A row's size may be missing; if present it is once, few, many or a size class.

D gene: -; clone size: -; J gene: TRBJ1-1; V gene: TRBV12-5; CDR3 DNA: TGTGCTAGTGGTTTGGTACTGGGGCCAGATCCACTTAACACTGAAGCTTTCTTT; CDR3 protein: CASGLVLGPDPLNTEAFF
D gene: TRBD2; clone size: few; J gene: TRBJ2-1; V gene: TRBV7-2; CDR3 DNA: TGTGCCAGCAGCGCGGGACTAGCGGAGAATGAGCAGTTCTTC; CDR3 protein: CASSAGLAENEQFF
D gene: -; clone size: -; J gene: TRBJ1-1; V gene: TRBV6-1; CDR3 DNA: TGTGCCAGCAGTGAATGGGTCGCAAACACTGAAGCTTTCTTT; CDR3 protein: CASSEWVANTEAFF
D gene: -; clone size: once; J gene: TRBJ2-2; V gene: TRBV12-1; CDR3 DNA: TGTGCCAGCAGCTTCGCGGACAGTCTCGCGAACACCGGGGAGCTGTTTTTT; CDR3 protein: CASSFADSLANTGELFF
D gene: -; clone size: -; J gene: TRBJ2-7; V gene: TRBV5-1; CDR3 DNA: TGCGCCAGCAGCGGGGGGACAGCAGACGAGCAGTACTTC; CDR3 protein: CASSGGTADEQYF
D gene: -; clone size: -; J gene: TRBJ1-2; V gene: TRBV19; CDR3 DNA: TGTGCCAGTAGTCCCCCATGGGGAAACAACTATGGCTACACCTTC; CDR3 protein: CASSPPWGNNYGYTF
D gene: -; clone size: -; J gene: TRBJ2-1; V gene: TRBV5-6; CDR3 DNA: TGTGCCAGCAGCTTGGGTTATTTAGAAGGGAATGAGCAGTTCTTC; CDR3 protein: CASSLGYLEGNEQFF
D gene: TRBD1; clone size: many; J gene: TRBJ1-3; V gene: TRBV2; CDR3 DNA: TGTGCCAGCAGTGGTTGGGGACAGGGACTTATAATCTCTGGAAACACCATATATTTT; CDR3 protein: CASSGWGQGLIISGNTIYF
D gene: -; clone size: -; J gene: TRBJ1-1; V gene: TRBV7-2; CDR3 DNA: TGTGCCAGCAGCTTAGTGCTAGGGAACACTGAAGCTTTCTTT; CDR3 protein: CASSLVLGNTEAFF
D gene: -; clone size: few; J gene: TRBJ2-3; V gene: TRBV28; CDR3 DNA: TGTGCCAGCAGTTCCCACACCAATCGGGATACGCAGTATTTT; CDR3 protein: CASSSHTNRDTQYF
D gene: -; clone size: -; J gene: TRBJ2-2; V gene: TRBV16; CDR3 DNA: TGTGCCAGCAGCCAAACGGCAGGGGCGAACACCGGGGAGCTGTTTTTT; CDR3 protein: CASSQTAGANTGELFF
D gene: -; clone size: -; J gene: TRBJ2-1; V gene: TRBV30; CDR3 DNA: TGTGCCTGGAGTGTAGGGCAAAGGTACTTGGATGAGCAGTTCTTC; CDR3 protein: CAWSVGQRYLDEQFF
D gene: -; clone size: -; J gene: TRBJ1-1; V gene: TRBV21-1; CDR3 DNA: TGTGCCAGCAGCAAACCCAATGCTGAAGCTTTCTTT; CDR3 protein: CASSKPNAEAFF
D gene: TRBD1; clone size: -; J gene: TRBJ1-2; V gene: TRBV6-5; CDR3 DNA: TGTGCCAGCAGTTCCTTTCGACAGGGGGTATACTATGGCTACACCTTC; CDR3 protein: CASSSFRQGVYYGYTF
D gene: -; clone size: once; J gene: TRBJ1-2; V gene: TRBV6-5; CDR3 DNA: TGTGCCAGCAAAACCGGGGGGACTTATGGCTACACCTTC; CDR3 protein: CASKTGGTYGYTF
D gene: TRBD1; clone size: -; J gene: TRBJ1-2; V gene: TRBV6-1; CDR3 DNA: TGTGCCAGCAGTCGGGACAGCAACTATGGCTACACCTTC; CDR3 protein: CASSRDSNYGYTF
D gene: -; clone size: -; J gene: TRBJ2-7; V gene: TRBV18; CDR3 DNA: TGTGCCAGCTCCCTGGACTACCTCTCCTACGAGCAGTACTTC; CDR3 protein: CASSLDYLSYEQYF
D gene: -; clone size: -; J gene: TRBJ2-5; V gene: TRBV5-1; CDR3 DNA: TGCGCCAGCAGTTTAGGAGTGGTACAAGAGACCCAGTACTTC; CDR3 protein: CASSLGVVQETQYF
D gene: TRBD2; clone size: -; J gene: TRBJ2-7; V gene: TRBV2; CDR3 DNA: TGTGCCAGCAGTGTGTTGGGCGGGGGGACCGGCGAGCAGTACTTC; CDR3 protein: CASSVLGGGTGEQYF
D gene: TRBD1; clone size: -; J gene: TRBJ1-4; V gene: TRBV28; CDR3 DNA: TGTGCCAGCAGTTATTCAGGGGGGTTAGGAAAACTGTTTTTT; CDR3 protein: CASSYSGGLGKLFF
D gene: -; clone size: -; J gene: TRBJ2-3; V gene: TRBV4-3; CDR3 DNA: TGCGCCAGCAGCCAAGATCACCCCGGTTTT; CDR3 protein: CASSQDHPGF
D gene: -; clone size: -; J gene: TRBJ2-3; V gene: TRBV11-1; CDR3 DNA: TGTGCCAGCAGCCCAGTCGGGGGGCGGGATACGCAGTATTTT; CDR3 protein: CASSPVGGRDTQYF
D gene: -; clone size: -; J gene: TRBJ1-4; V gene: TRBV19; CDR3 DNA: TGTGCCAGTAGTAGACCCCCGGAGGATACAAAACTGTTTTTT; CDR3 protein: CASSRPPEDTKLFF
D gene: -; clone size: -; J gene: TRBJ1-2; V gene: TRBV9; CDR3 DNA: TGTGCCAGCAGCGGCAACAGGGACAACGGCTACACCTTC; CDR3 protein: CASSGNRDNGYTF
D gene: -; clone size: -; J gene: TRBJ2-3; V gene: TRBV9; CDR3 DNA: TGTGCCAGCAGCCCCGCAGTGAGAAGGGGCCCAGATACGCAGTATTTT; CDR3 protein: CASSPAVRRGPDTQYF
D gene: -; clone size: few; J gene: TRBJ1-5; V gene: TRBV12-5; CDR3 DNA: TGTGCTAGTGGTTTGAATCAGGGGTCAAAGCCCCAGCATTTT; CDR3 protein: CASGLNQGSKPQHF
D gene: -; clone size: -; J gene: TRBJ1-4; V gene: TRBV19; CDR3 DNA: TGTGCCAGTAGCAAGACGTCCCAGGTAGAAGAAAAACTGTTTTTT; CDR3 protein: CASSKTSQVEEKLFF
D gene: -; clone size: few; J gene: TRBJ1-2; V gene: TRBV9; CDR3 DNA: TGTGCCAGCAGCGCTACTATTGGAGTAATGGGGAATGGCTACACCTTC; CDR3 protein: CASSATIGVMGNGYTF
D gene: -; clone size: -; J gene: TRBJ1-2; V gene: TRBV6-5; CDR3 DNA: TGTGCCAGCAGACGTAACTATGGCTACACCTTC; CDR3 protein: CASRRNYGYTF
D gene: TRBD1; clone size: once; J gene: TRBJ2-2; V gene: TRBV9; CDR3 DNA: TGTGCCAGCAGCCCGAGGGACAGGGGGCCCGGGGAGCTGTTTTTT; CDR3 protein: CASSPRDRGPGELFF
D gene: -; clone size: -; J gene: TRBJ2-2; V gene: TRBV5-1; CDR3 DNA: TGCGCCAGCAGCTTGGACGGACGGAGGAACACCGGGGAGCTGTTTTTT; CDR3 protein: CASSLDGRRNTGELFF
D gene: -; clone size: -; J gene: TRBJ2-7; V gene: TRBV15; CDR3 DNA: TGTGCCACCAGCAGAGACTCACGTCAGCAGTACTTC; CDR3 protein: CATSRDSRQQYF
D gene: -; clone size: -; J gene: TRBJ2-1; V gene: TRBV6-5; CDR3 DNA: TGTGCCAGCTCCCTGACCTACAATGAGCAGTTCTTC; CDR3 protein: CASSLTYNEQFF
D gene: TRBD2; clone size: -; J gene: TRBJ2-1; V gene: TRBV6-1; CDR3 DNA: TGTGCCAGCAGTGAATTGTGGACTAGCGGGGGGCAGAGCTCCTACAATGAGCAGTTCTTC; CDR3 protein: CASSELWTSGGQSSYNEQFF
D gene: -; clone size: -; J gene: TRBJ2-3; V gene: TRBV5-1; CDR3 DNA: TGCGCCAGCAGCGAAGGACAGAGCACAGATACGCAGTATTTT; CDR3 protein: CASSEGQSTDTQYF
D gene: TRBD2; clone size: -; J gene: TRBJ2-7; V gene: TRBV30; CDR3 DNA: TGTGCCTGGAGCCCGTCACTAGCGCCAAGCTCCTACGAGCAGTACTTC; CDR3 protein: CAWSPSLAPSSYEQYF
D gene: -; clone size: -; J gene: TRBJ2-7; V gene: TRBV7-9; CDR3 DNA: TGTGCCAGCAGCGCTGCCTACGAGCAGTACTTC; CDR3 protein: CASSAAYEQYF
D gene: -; clone size: -; J gene: TRBJ1-1; V gene: TRBV7-9; CDR3 DNA: TGTGCCAGCAGCCGCGATTGGAACACTGAAGCTTTCTTT; CDR3 protein: CASSRDWNTEAFF
D gene: -; clone size: -; J gene: TRBJ1-2; V gene: TRBV12-5; CDR3 DNA: TGTGCTAGTGGTTTGCCGACAGTCTATGGCTACACCTTC; CDR3 protein: CASGLPTVYGYTF
D gene: TRBD2; clone size: -; J gene: TRBJ2-1; V gene: TRBV4-2; CDR3 DNA: TGTGCCAGCAGCCAAGTGGGGAGCGGGGCGAACAATGAGCAGTTCTTC; CDR3 protein: CASSQVGSGANNEQFF